The rows below give T cell receptor beta chains drawn from one sample of a study of response to subunit inactivated influenza vaccine. TCRdb re-called the RT-PCR reads through MiXCR, storing one row per CDR3 protein. The sample gives under 200,000 distinct CDR3 sequences, approximately 10% of which show up once; roughly 12% is in the top ten. This specimen consisted of non-naive T cells sorted from PBMCs, obtained about 6 weeks after vaccination. The source is a man between 50 and 59 years old who received an inactivated influenza vaccine. CDR3s include the opening cysteine and the closing phenylalanine or tryptophan. Fields, in order: CDR3 length, J gene, D gene, clone size, V gene, CDR3 protein, CDR3 DNA. D genes are given only for firm matches. Rows may omit the clone size; those that give it use once, few, many or a size class.

13 | TRBJ2-5 | TRBD2 | . | TRBV2 | CASTTLSSGTQYF | TGTGCCAGCACCACCCTATCTAGCGGGACCCAGTACTTC
11 | TRBJ2-1 | . | few | TRBV7-2 | CASSPQDEQFF | TGTGCCAGCAGCCCCCAAGATGAGCAGTTCTTC
15 | TRBJ2-1 | TRBD2 | once | TRBV3-1 | CASSQEGGGYNEQFF | TGTGCCAGCAGCCAAGAGGGGGGGGGTTACAATGAGCAGTTCTTC
15 | TRBJ2-5 | TRBD1 | few | TRBV12-3/TRBV12-4 | CASSFRTGTQETQYF | TGTGCCAGCAGTTTTAGGACAGGCACTCAAGAGACCCAGTACTTC
12 | TRBJ1-6 | . | few | TRBV20-1 | CSARDTGRPLHF | TGCAGTGCTAGAGACACAGGAAGACCCCTCCACTTT
13 | TRBJ2-3 | TRBD1 | many | TRBV4-3 | CASSLDRVDTQYF | TGCGCCAGCAGCCTCGACAGGGTGGATACGCAGTATTTT
15 | TRBJ2-5 | TRBD1 | . | TRBV27 | CASSEPGQYPETQYF | TGTGCCAGCAGCGAACCGGGACAGTACCCAGAGACCCAGTACTTC
15 | TRBJ2-7 | . | few | TRBV11-1 | CASSLATVRTYEQYF | TGTGCCAGCAGCTTAGCTACAGTCAGAACCTACGAGCAGTACTTC
9 | TRBJ2-3 | . | few | TRBV5-8 | CAAGGTQYF | TGTGCCGCGGGTGGTACGCAGTATTTT
13 | TRBJ2-2 | . | many | TRBV5-1 | CASSLYATGELFF | TGCGCCAGCAGCTTGTATGCGACCGGGGAGCTGTTTTTT
18 | TRBJ2-3 | TRBD2 | . | TRBV4-1 | CASSQWASGAGGTDTQYF | TGCGCCAGCAGCCAATGGGCTAGCGGGGCGGGCGGCACAGATACGCAGTATTTT
15 | TRBJ2-5 | . | many | TRBV28 | CASTTRASFQETQYF | TGTGCCAGCACTACCCGGGCTTCCTTTCAAGAGACCCAGTACTTC
16 | TRBJ2-3 | TRBD1 | few | TRBV7-7 | CASSSGQGSGTDTQYF | TGTGCCAGCAGCTCAGGACAGGGCTCGGGCACAGATACGCAGTATTTT
13 | TRBJ2-7 | . | . | TRBV7-2 | CASSIPGLYEQYF | TGTGCCAGCAGCATCCCGGGATTGTACGAGCAGTACTTC
14 | TRBJ2-7 | . | . | TRBV20-1 | CSARLREDRREQYF | TGCAGTGCTAGATTGCGGGAAGATCGTCGCGAGCAGTACTTC
13 | TRBJ1-5 | . | many | TRBV27 | CASSLWVNQPQHF | TGTGCCAGCAGTTTATGGGTCAATCAGCCCCAGCATTTT
19 | TRBJ2-6 | TRBD1 | . | TRBV11-1 | CASSVYPGQGDSGANVLTF | TGTGCCAGCAGCGTATATCCGGGACAGGGCGACTCTGGGGCCAACGTCCTGACTTTC
14 | TRBJ2-7 | . | . | TRBV5-1 | CASRQGPVSYEQYF | TGCGCCAGCAGGCAGGGACCGGTCTCCTACGAGCAGTACTTC
17 | TRBJ1-5 | . | . | TRBV6-1 | CASKDRGAQYSNQPQHF | TGTGCCAGCAAGGATCGGGGGGCACAATATAGCAATCAGCCCCAGCATTTT
15 | TRBJ2-3 | TRBD2 | few | TRBV12-3/TRBV12-4 | CASSELAGGTDTQYF | TGTGCCAGCAGTGAACTAGCGGGGGGCACAGATACGCAGTATTTT
15 | TRBJ2-1 | . | . | TRBV4-1 | CASSQALAAYNEQFF | TGCGCCAGCAGCCAAGCGCTAGCCGCCTACAATGAGCAGTTCTTC
16 | TRBJ2-7 | TRBD2 | . | TRBV12-3/TRBV12-4 | CASSSHSLAGGLEQYF | TGTGCCAGCAGTTCGCACTCACTAGCGGGAGGGCTCGAGCAGTACTTC
15 | TRBJ2-1 | TRBD2 | many | TRBV20-1 | CSARDAASGYNEQFF | TGCAGTGCTAGAGATGCGGCTAGCGGTTACAATGAGCAGTTCTTC
17 | TRBJ2-2 | . | few | TRBV18 | CASSPPRGSANTGELFF | TGTGCCAGCTCACCACCTAGGGGAAGCGCGAACACCGGGGAGCTGTTTTTT
16 | TRBJ1-2 | . | many | TRBV4-1 | CASSQDLNVGGNGYTF | TGCGCCAGCAGCCAAGATCTTAATGTCGGTGGAAATGGCTACACCTTC
15 | TRBJ2-4 | . | few | TRBV29-1 | CSVTQGTAKGDIQYF | TGCAGCGTGACCCAGGGGACCGCCAAAGGAGACATTCAGTACTTC
16 | TRBJ1-3 | TRBD1 | . | TRBV12-3/TRBV12-4 | CASSLKVGDSGNTIYF | TGTGCCAGCAGCCTAAAAGTGGGGGACAGTGGAAACACCATATATTTT
13 | TRBJ1-6 | . | few | TRBV6-2/TRBV6-3 | CASSPRHNSPLHF | TGTGCCAGCAGTCCCCGACATAATTCACCCCTCCACTTT
18 | TRBJ1-6 | . | many | TRBV6-5 | CASSYSTAGSSYNSPLHF | TGTGCCAGCAGTTACTCGACGGCCGGGAGCTCCTATAATTCACCCCTCCACTTT
14 | TRBJ2-2 | . | . | TRBV6-4 | CASTDSIPTGELFF | TGTGCCAGCACAGACAGTATCCCAACCGGGGAGCTGTTTTTT
15 | TRBJ1-5 | . | . | TRBV12-3/TRBV12-4 | CASSYDGQSNQPQHF | TGTGCCAGCAGTTACGACGGCCAGAGCAATCAGCCCCAGCATTTT
14 | TRBJ2-1 | . | few | TRBV7-2 | CASSLGLINNEQFF | TGTGCCAGCAGCTTAGGACTGATTAACAATGAGCAGTTCTTC
13 | TRBJ1-1 | TRBD1 | few | TRBV20-1 | CSASYRGGTEAFF | TGCAGTGCTAGTTACAGGGGCGGAACTGAAGCTTTCTTT
13 | TRBJ2-2 | . | . | TRBV28 | CASSPILAGELFF | TGTGCCAGCAGCCCTATTTTGGCGGGGGAGCTGTTTTTT
14 | TRBJ2-7 | . | many | TRBV10-3 | CAISAGDVRGEQYF | TGTGCCATCAGTGCGGGAGACGTACGGGGCGAGCAGTACTTC
13 | TRBJ2-1 | TRBD1 | few | TRBV20-1 | CSARVGQTNEQFF | TGCAGTGCTAGAGTGGGACAGACCAATGAGCAGTTCTTC
15 | TRBJ2-7 | TRBD2 | many | TRBV28 | CASISGSLRSYEQYF | TGTGCCAGCATCAGCGGGAGTCTTAGGTCCTACGAGCAGTACTTC
14 | TRBJ2-1 | . | . | TRBV7-9 | CASSPEDWWDEQFF | TGTGCCAGCAGTCCGGAGGACTGGTGGGATGAGCAGTTCTTC
20 | TRBJ2-1 | TRBD2 | few | TRBV7-3 | CASSLKAGGSGSRSSNEQFF | TGTGCCAGCAGCTTAAAGGCCGGGGGTAGCGGGTCACGTTCGTCCAATGAGCAGTTCTTC
15 | TRBJ2-5 | TRBD2 | many | TRBV28 | CASSGSGTIQETQYF | TGTGCCAGCAGTGGTAGCGGGACCATCCAAGAGACCCAGTACTTC
14 | TRBJ1-2 | . | . | TRBV5-1 | CASRTGQDYYGYTF | TGCGCCAGCAGAACGGGGCAGGACTACTATGGCTACACCTTC
16 | TRBJ2-4 | . | . | TRBV7-6 | CASSTPRGKAENIQYF | TGTGCCAGCAGCACCCCCCGGGGAAAGGCCGAAAACATTCAGTACTTC
12 | TRBJ1-1 | . | few | TRBV7-8 | CASSLGAAGTFF | TGTGCCAGCAGCTTAGGCGCCGCGGGGACTTTCTTT
13 | TRBJ2-1 | . | few | TRBV7-3 | CASSLTFAGEQFF | TGTGCCAGCAGCTTAACCTTTGCAGGGGAGCAGTTCTTC
13 | TRBJ2-5 | . | few | TRBV29-1 | CSVDWDGRETQYF | TGCAGCGTTGATTGGGACGGTCGAGAGACCCAGTACTTC
14 | TRBJ1-2 | . | many | TRBV12-3/TRBV12-4 | CASSLIFPYRGYTF | TGTGCCAGCAGTTTGATTTTCCCCTACCGTGGCTACACCTTC
16 | TRBJ2-5 | TRBD2 | few | TRBV20-1 | CSARVRLAEAQETQYF | TGCAGTGCTAGAGTGCGACTAGCGGAAGCCCAAGAGACCCAGTACTTC
15 | TRBJ1-6 | . | few | TRBV7-8 | CASSSSGTRNSPLHF | TGTGCCAGCAGCTCATCCGGGACACGAAATTCACCCCTCCACTTT
15 | TRBJ2-7 | TRBD2 | . | TRBV10-3 | CAISESLAETYEQYF | TGTGCCATCAGTGAGTCCCTAGCGGAAACCTACGAGCAGTACTTC
15 | TRBJ2-7 | . | . | TRBV27 | CASSSLSEFAYEQYF | TGTGCCAGCAGTTCCCTCTCAGAATTTGCCTACGAGCAGTACTTC
13 | TRBJ2-3 | . | many | TRBV5-6 | CASSSDGEDTQYF | TGTGCCAGCAGCTCCGACGGGGAGGATACGCAGTATTTT